This T cell receptor beta chain was retrieved from a study of cytomegalovirus exposure and HLA in healthy donors. Whole-study results and caveats: The study found most TCR sequences rare, yet found some public TCRs in many donors. Some TCR beta chains (164 of them) were listed as cytomegalovirus-associated. According to a subsequent analysis, TCR clusters from the first cohort were inclined to appear together in the 120 validation repertoires.

The ends lost 7 bases at V and 2 bases at J; junction bases unmatched: 5. CDR3 length: 15 amino acids. In germline, CDR1 is SNHLY, CDR2 FYNNEI. As to this clone: The target antigen is unknown.

TCRdb's copy holds only in-frame clones and misses some; the assay was immunoSEQ multiplex PCR. The sample gives tens of thousands of clones, around 96% of which show up once; roughly 4.3% is in the top ten. J is TRBJ2-6 and V is TRBV2, with 7 bases matching TRBD1. Material: PBMCs. The sequence came from a woman younger than 30 in good health and CMV-seropositive. The DNA of the CDR3 is TGTGCCAGCACCATTACAGGGGCTGGGGCCAACGTCCTGACTTTC. This sequence encodes CASTITGAGANVLTF.